The 13 T cell receptor beta chains in this list originate from one sample, sequenced in a study of radiotherapy plus CTLA-4 blockade in lung cancer. The assay was immunoSEQ multiplex PCR, and TCRdb's table has in-frame clones only and misses some. The sample shows 60,000 to 70,000 clones, over 80% of them seen only once. Specimen: peripheral blood, collected from a patient treated with radiotherapy plus ipilimumab. The receptors stem from a human donor with non-small cell lung cancer who had a partial response to radiotherapy plus ipilimumab.

The V call is TRBV19, the J call TRBJ1-4; D is undetermined. Per germline, CDR1 LNHDA and CDR2 SQIVND (reference sequence). This CDR3 has 14 residues. Trimming pared 4 bases from V and 0 bases from J, leaving 6 bases between. The CDR3 here is CASSRSTTNEKLFF. The CDR3 nucleotides read TGTGCCAGTAGTAGGTCTACAACTAATGAAAAACTGTTTTTT.

The chain employs TRBV19 and TRBJ2-2; 10 nucleotides match TRBD1. Germline CDR1 LNHDA, CDR2 SQIVND (reference sequence). V lost 4 bases to trimming and J lost 7 bases; unmatched junction nucleotides: 6. The CDR3 covers 15 residues. CDR3: CASSRGQGPNGELFF. CDR3 bases: TGTGCCAGTAGTAGGGGACAGGGGCCAAACGGGGAGCTGTTTTTT.

The V and J genes are TRBV7-6 and TRBJ2-3; D is possibly TRBD1 (5 bases). The CDR3 length is 16 residues. With 0 bases removed from V and 9 bases from J, the gap between germline ends came to 19 bases. CDR1 and CDR2 from the germline V gene are SGHVS and FNYEAQ. In DNA form, the CDR3 reads TGTGCCAGCAGCTTAGCCGTGGCAGGGCCCCTCCGCACGCAGTATTTT. Its translation: CASSLAVAGPLRTQYF.

The chain employs TRBV11-2 and TRBJ2-7; D is perhaps TRBD2 (5 bases). CDR1 and CDR2 from the germline V gene are SGHAT and FQNNGV. V lost 3 bases to trimming and J lost 6 bases, with 21 bases between them. This CDR3 region has 16 residues. The CDR3 here is CASSLGGRGTSGEQYF. The CDR3 bases are TGTGCCAGCAGCTTGGGTGGGAGAGGCACTTCCGGCGAGCAGTACTTC.

The V gene is TRBV28, the J gene TRBJ2-3, with a possible D match to TRBD2 (5 bases). Per germline, CDR1 MDHEN and CDR2 SYDVKM. The CDR3 loop spans 15 amino acids. V was shortened by 4 bases and J by 2 bases, with 13 bases between the two germline ends. CDR3 residues: CASSSPSRDTDTQYF. The CDR3 nucleotides are TGTGCCAGCAGTTCACCCTCCCGGGACACAGATACGCAGTATTTT.

This clone occurred a few times. V and J are TRBV6-6 and TRBJ2-7; 9 nucleotides match TRBD1. Germline CDR1 reads MNHNY; CDR2 reads SVGAGI (reference sequence). V lost 6 bases, J lost 6 bases, and 9 bases stayed unmatched. The CDR3 is 14 residues long. CDR3 residues: CASSHGQGQSEQYF. CDR3 DNA sequence: TGTGCCAGCAGCCACGGACAGGGGCAATCCGAGCAGTACTTC.

Worth noting for this clone: One end of the junction does not line up with germline, which may come from a read error. Additional DNA sequences in this sample encode the identical CDR3. The chain joins TRBV9 to TRBJ2-4, with D possibly being TRBD1 (6 bases). In germline, CDR1 is SGDLS, CDR2 YYNGEE. The CDR3 has 14 residues. CDR3 coding DNA: TGTGCCAGCAGCGTCGGGGATTCGAGGGACATCCAGTACTTC. It encodes CASSVGDSRDIQYF. The variable domain in full, completed from reference TRBV9 and TRBJ2-4, reads DSGVTQTPKHLITATGQRVTLRCSPRSGDLSVYWYQQSLDQGLQFLIQYYNGEERAKGNILERFSAQQFPDLHSELNLSSLELGDSALYFCASSVGDSRDIQYFGAGTRLSVL.

The chain recombines TRBV5-1 with TRBJ2-2; D may be TRBD1 (5 bases). CDR1 and CDR2 (germline): SGHRS, YFSETQ. V dropped 4 bases and J dropped 6 bases, with 10 bases sitting between them. The CDR3 extends over 13 amino acids. The CDR3 loop is CASSIGAAGELFF. The CDR3 DNA is TGCGCCAGCAGCATTGGGGCAGCCGGGGAGCTGTTTTTT. The whole variable domain, remainder taken from reference TRBV5-1 and TRBJ2-2, is KAGVTQTPRYLIKTRGQQVTLSCSPISGHRSVSWYQQTPGQGLQFLFEYFSETQRNKGNFPGRFSGRQFSNSRSEMNVSTLELGDSALYLCASSIGAAGELFFGEGSRLTVL.

This clone was recorded once. The chain employs TRBV28 and TRBJ1-3; unclear D gene. V was shortened by 3 bases and J by 3 bases, with 6 bases between the two germline ends. The germline CDR1 and CDR2 sequences are MDHEN and SYDVKM. There are 13 residues in the CDR3. This CDR3 reads CASSLRDGNTIYF. CDR3 in DNA: TGTGCCAGCAGTTTGCGAGATGGAAACACCATATATTTT. Variable domain in full (rest from reference TRBV28 and TRBJ1-3): DVKVTQSSRYLVKRTGEKVFLECVQDMDHENMFWYRQDPGLGLRLIYFSYDVKMKEKGDIPEGYSVSREKKERFSLILESASTNQTSMYLCASSLRDGNTIYFGEGSWLTVV.

The chain is built from TRBV9 and TRBJ2-2, with TRBD2 identical over 7 bases. Unmatched junction bases numbered 3, after V lost 3 bases and J lost 4 bases. Germline CDR1 SGDLS, CDR2 YYNGEE. The CDR3 runs to 14 residues. The CDR3 DNA follows: TGTGCCAGCAGCGGAAGCGGGACCACCGGGGAGCTGTTTTTT. Its protein is CASSGSGTTGELFF.

V gene TRBV30 combines with J gene TRBJ2-5; 10 nucleotides align to TRBD2. The CDR3 consists of 14 residues. Germline assignment: CDR1 GTSNPN and CDR2 SVGIG (reference sequence). J lost 5 bases, V lost 0 bases, and 3 bases had no gene match. CDR3 bases: TGTGCCTGGAGTGTGGGTAGCGGGAGGGAGACCCAGTACTTC. This sequence encodes CAWSVGSGRETQYF.

For this clone: A junction end diverges from the germline sequence, so it may reflect a read error. The chain is built from TRBV7-8 and TRBJ2-5; TRBD1 matches 10 bases. Germline V gene data show CDR1 as SGHVS and CDR2 as FQNEAQ. The length of the CDR3 is 15 residues. DNA of the CDR3: TGTGCCAGCAGCCCAGACAGGGGGCTTCAAGGGACCCAGTACTTC. Translating gives CASSPDRGLQGTQYF.

The rearrangement links TRBV5-1 to TRBJ2-2; TRBD1 is a possible D gene (6 bases). Germline V gene lookup returns CDR1 SGHRS and CDR2 YFSETQ. The CDR3 is 15 residues long. V was clipped by 7 bases and J by 0 bases, with 13 bases between them. Here the CDR3 DNA reads TGCGCCAGCGAAACGGGGACACCGAACACCGGGGAGCTGTTTTTT. As protein: CASETGTPNTGELFF.